This passage covers 20 T cell receptor beta chains from one sample sequenced in a study of cytomegalovirus exposure and HLA in healthy donors. The PCR ran on 60 Vbeta and 13 Jbeta primers. Data came from immunoSEQ multiplex PCR; TCRdb stores just in-frame clones and leaves some out. The data show fewer than 110,000 clones, with around three quarters seen just once and 10% held by the top ten. The sequenced sample consisted of PBMCs. These receptors were collected from a woman aged 18-29 years in good health and CMV-seropositive.

This clone occurred once. The V and J genes are TRBV6-5 and TRBJ1-2; 8 nucleotides align to TRBD1. The trim removed 6 bases at V and 5 bases at J, leaving 5 bases unmatched. The CDR3 is 13 amino acids. Germline CDR1 and CDR2: MNHEY and SVGAGI. The CDR3 loop is CASSRDRIYGYTF. DNA for the CDR3: TGTGCCAGCAGCCGGGACAGGATTTATGGCTACACCTTC.

V and J are TRBV7-6 and TRBJ1-3, with TRBD1 matching 9 bases. The CDR3 is made up of 17 amino acids. With V trimmed by 1 base and J by 0 bases, 4 bases remained unmatched. Germline CDR1 is SGHVS and CDR2 is FNYEAQ. The CDR3 sequence is CASSLGTGDHSGNTIYF. CDR3 nucleotide sequence: TGTGCCAGCAGCTTAGGGACAGGGGACCACTCTGGAAACACCATATATTTT.

This clone was seen only once. Here the CDR3 DNA reads TGTGCCAGCAGTCTCGTCGGACTAGGTAGCTCCTACGAGCAGTACTTC. This gives the protein CASSLVGLGSSYEQYF. V and J are TRBV28 and TRBJ2-7, with 7 nucleotides matching TRBD2. Germline CDR1 MDHEN, CDR2 SYDVKM. V shed 5 bases, J shed 0 bases, and the junction held 10 bases outside the gene matches. There are 16 residues in the CDR3.

J is TRBJ1-1 and V is TRBV7-3, with D unclear. The CDR3 loop spans 13 amino acids. Germline V gene lookup returns CDR1 SGHTA and CDR2 FQGTGA. Trimming pared 5 bases from V and 0 bases from J, leaving 7 bases between. The CDR3 sequence is CASSQQLNTEAFF. CDR3 DNA: TGTGCCAGCAGCCAACAGCTGAACACTGAAGCTTTCTTT.

The chain recombines TRBV9 with TRBJ1-1, with TRBD1 identical over 11 bases. This CDR3 has 19 amino acids. CDR1 and CDR2 from the germline V gene are SGDLS and YYNGEE. With V trimmed by 4 bases and J by 3 bases, 17 bases remained unmatched. The CDR3 protein is CASSKQSGTGGLGYTEAFF. The CDR3 bases are TGTGCCAGCAGCAAGCAATCAGGGACAGGGGGGTTAGGGTACACTGAAGCTTTCTTT.

This clone came up a few times. The chain has TRBV4-1 and TRBJ1-3; weak D call: TRBD1 (6 bases). Trimming took 6 bases from V and 0 from J, leaving 21 bases between them. This CDR3 is 18 amino acids long. Per germline, CDR1 MGHRA and CDR2 YSYEKL. CDR3 DNA: TGCGCCAGCAGAAAATCGGACAGCATGCTCTTCTCTGGAAACACCATATATTTT. Translated, it gives CASRKSDSMLFSGNTIYF.

The rearrangement uses TRBV5-6 and TRBJ2-1, with D perhaps TRBD2 (6 bases). Deletions cut 5 bases from V and 9 bases from J, with 18 bases between. This CDR3 spans 14 amino acids. Germline assignment: CDR1 SGHDT and CDR2 YYEEEE. CDR3 region: CASRPAWGEFEQFF. Here the CDR3 DNA reads TGTGCCAGCAGGCCCGCCTGGGGGGAGTTTGAGCAGTTCTTC.

The chain couples TRBV7-2 to TRBJ1-1; possibly TRBD1 for D (5 bases). V was shortened by 5 bases and J by 11 bases, with 24 bases between the two germline ends. The CDR3 totals 15 residues. Germline CDR1 and CDR2: SGHTA and FQGNSA. This CDR3 is CASSPRGQGGVLAFF. In DNA form, the CDR3 reads TGTGCCAGCAGCCCAAGAGGTCAGGGCGGAGTGTTGGCTTTCTTT.

The chain employs TRBV7-3 and TRBJ2-3; D is perhaps TRBD1 (6 bases). Germline CDR1 is SGHTA and CDR2 is FQGTGA. Trimming left V 5 bases short and J 3 bases short, with 15 bases between. The CDR3 totals 15 residues. CDR3 sequence reads: CASSLNPRGTDTQYF. CDR3 bases: TGTGCCAGCAGCCTAAATCCTAGGGGGACAGATACGCAGTATTTT.

This chain joins TRBV9 and TRBJ2-3, with D possibly being TRBD2 (5 bases). Germline V lookup: CDR1 SGDLS, CDR2 YYNGEE. This CDR3 has 16 residues. The V end lost 6 bases, the J end lost 2 bases, and 19 bases lay between the germline ends. CDR3 region: CASTKAAGLNTDTQYF. CDR3 DNA sequence: TGTGCCAGCACCAAAGCCGCGGGCCTTAACACAGATACGCAGTATTTT.

This clone has just a few counts. The V call is TRBV5-1, the J call TRBJ1-1; TRBD1 matches at 11 bases. This CDR3 spans 16 amino acids. The V segment lost 3 bases and the J segment 5 bases; nucleotides outside the gene matches: 9. CDR1 and CDR2 (germline): SGHRS, YFSETQ. The CDR3 here is CASSSRTGGAGTEAFF. CDR3 in DNA: TGCGCCAGCAGCTCTAGGACAGGGGGCGCCGGGACTGAAGCTTTCTTT. Drawing the rest from reference TRBV5-1 and TRBJ1-1, the complete variable domain is KAGVTQTPRYLIKTRGQQVTLSCSPISGHRSVSWYQQTPGQGLQFLFEYFSETQRNKGNFPGRFSGRQFSNSRSEMNVSTLELGDSALYLCASSSRTGGAGTEAFFGQGTRLTVV.

The rearrangement joins TRBV30 to TRBJ2-3, with 7 bases identical to TRBD2. In germline, CDR1 is GTSNPN, CDR2 SVGIG (reference sequence). The CDR3 consists of 14 residues. J gave up 1 base and V 2 bases, and 3 bases lay outside the gene matches. In nucleotides, the CDR3 is TGTGCCTGGAGTCGGCTAGCGGGCACAGATACGCAGTATTTT. It codes for CAWSRLAGTDTQYF.

This chain joins TRBV27 and TRBJ2-1, with 9 positions matching TRBD1. Germline lookup yields CDR1 MNHEY and CDR2 SMNVEV (reference sequence). J gave up 6 bases and V 3 bases, and 6 bases lay outside the gene matches. CDR3 length: 15 residues. CDR3 sequence (DNA): TGTGCCAGCAGTTTTTCGGGACAGGGCCTCAATGAGCAGTTCTTC. Amino acids: CASSFSGQGLNEQFF.

This clone was counted a single time. The rearrangement uses TRBV7-9 and TRBJ2-5; 10 positions agree with TRBD2. V trimming: 3 bases; J trimming: 3 bases; junction bases outside the gene matches: 4. CDR1 is SEHNR, CDR2 FQNEAQ, per germline (reference sequence). The length of the CDR3 is 15 residues. The CDR3 spells CASSFGLAGEETQYF. The CDR3 nucleotides are TGTGCCAGCAGCTTCGGTCTAGCGGGAGAAGAGACCCAGTACTTC. Full variable domain (remainder filled in from reference TRBV7-9 and TRBJ2-5): DTGVSQNPRHKITKRGQNVTFRCDPISEHNRLYWYRQTLGQGPEFLTYFQNEAQLEKSRLLSDRFSAERPKGSFSTLEIQRTEQGDSAMYLCASSFGLAGEETQYFGPGTRLLVL.

This clone was seen a handful of times. The genes are TRBV25-1 and TRBJ1-1, with 10 bases aligning to TRBD1. Germline V gives CDR1 MGHDK, CDR2 SYGVNS. The CDR3 has 11 residues. J gave up 11 bases and V 6 bases, and 3 bases lay outside the gene matches. This CDR3 reads CASRGQGGAFF. The CDR3 DNA is TGTGCCAGCAGAGGACAGGGGGGCGCTTTCTTT.

This clone appeared once. The chain has TRBV2 and TRBJ2-7; 12 positions agree with TRBD2. In germline, CDR1 is SNHLY, CDR2 FYNNEI. The CDR3 consists of 16 residues. V gave up 9 bases and J gave up 3 bases; unmatched junction bases: 12. The CDR3 loop is CARGASGRAKYYEQYF. DNA for the CDR3: TGTGCCAGAGGAGCTAGCGGGAGGGCAAAATACTACGAGCAGTACTTC.

The V and J genes are TRBV25-1 and TRBJ1-5; D is possibly TRBD1 (5 bases). Germline CDR1 and CDR2: MGHDK and SYGVNS. The ends were cut back, 1 base at V and 9 bases at J, with 16 bases in the middle. This CDR3 is built from 15 residues. This CDR3 is CASSESPQGPRPQHF. DNA for the CDR3: TGTGCCAGCAGTGAATCGCCGCAGGGTCCTCGGCCCCAGCATTTT.

The chain carries TRBV6-7 and TRBJ2-5; D might be TRBD2 (6 bases). TRBV6-7 is known as an ORF, though its function is uncertain. V lost 2 bases to trimming and J lost 2 bases, with 15 bases between them. The CDR3 consists of 16 residues. The CDR3 nucleotides read TGTGCCAGCAGTTACCCGGGGCGGGGTTGGCAAGAGACCCAGTACTTC. Protein product: CASSYPGRGWQETQYF.

This chain joins TRBV2 and TRBJ2-1, with a weak D call TRBD1 (5 bases). Per the germline V gene, CDR1 is SNHLY and CDR2 is FYNNEI. The CDR3 spans 15 residues. V lost 5 bases and J lost 2, with 13 bases in between. The CDR3 DNA is TGTGCCAGCAGTTTTTCTGGGGCCCCCTACAATGAGCAGTTCTTC. Translated, it gives CASSFSGAPYNEQFF.

This chain links TRBV4-2 with TRBJ1-1; D perhaps matches TRBD1 (5 bases). CDR1 is LGHNA and CDR2 is YNFKEQ in the germline V gene. The CDR3 covers 21 residues. V lost 1 base and J 2 bases, leaving 29 bases between the germline ends. This CDR3 is CASSQAMGKTEFTSRNTEAFF. For the CDR3, the DNA is TGTGCCAGCAGCCAAGCCATGGGAAAGACAGAATTCACTTCTCGAAACACTGAAGCTTTCTTT.